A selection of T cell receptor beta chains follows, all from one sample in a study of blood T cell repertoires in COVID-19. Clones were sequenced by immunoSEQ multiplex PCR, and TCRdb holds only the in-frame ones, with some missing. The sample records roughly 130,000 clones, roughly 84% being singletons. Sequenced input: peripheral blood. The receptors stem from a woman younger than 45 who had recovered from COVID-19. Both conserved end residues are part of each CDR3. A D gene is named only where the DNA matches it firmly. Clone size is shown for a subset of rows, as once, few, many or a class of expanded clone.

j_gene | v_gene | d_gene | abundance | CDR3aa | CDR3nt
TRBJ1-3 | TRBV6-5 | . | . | CASSRKLSGNTIYF | TGTGCCAGCAGCCGAAAGCTCTCTGGAAACACCATATATTTT
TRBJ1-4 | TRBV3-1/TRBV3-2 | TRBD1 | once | CASSLTGTGDEKLFF | TGTGCCAGCAGCCTTACCGGGACAGGGGATGAAAAACTGTTTTTT
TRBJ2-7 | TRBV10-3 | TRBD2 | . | CAISDWTSGSGEQYF | TGTGCCATCAGTGACTGGACTAGCGGGAGTGGAGAGCAGTACTTC
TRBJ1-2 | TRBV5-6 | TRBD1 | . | CASSPTGTDYGYTF | TGTGCCAGCAGCCCGACAGGGACTGACTATGGCTACACCTTC
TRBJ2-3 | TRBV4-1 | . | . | CASSQTLVRTDTQYF | TGCGCCAGCAGCCAAACTCTAGTGCGCACAGATACGCAGTATTTT
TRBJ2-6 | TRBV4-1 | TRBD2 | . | CASSRGPGGGDSGANVLTF | TGCGCCAGCAGCCGTGGCCCCGGGGGAGGGGACTCTGGGGCCAACGTCCTGACTTTC
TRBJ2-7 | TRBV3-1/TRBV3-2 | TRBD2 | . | CASSQDLSGRREQYF | TGTGCCAGCAGCCAAGATCTTAGCGGGAGGCGGGAGCAGTACTTC
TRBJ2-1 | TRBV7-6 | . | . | CASSLGVEQFF | TGTGCCAGCAGTCTAGGGGTTGAGCAGTTCTTC
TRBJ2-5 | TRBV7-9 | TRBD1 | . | CASRPSGTGGGETQYF | TGTGCCAGCAGACCATCGGGGACAGGGGGCGGGGAGACCCAGTACTTC
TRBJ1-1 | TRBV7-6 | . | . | CASSLAANTEAFF | TGTGCCAGCAGCTTAGCGGCGAACACTGAAGCTTTCTTT
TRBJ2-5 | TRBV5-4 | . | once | CASSPLPRQIQETQYF | TGTGCCAGCAGCCCACTCCCCCGACAGATCCAAGAGACCCAGTACTTC
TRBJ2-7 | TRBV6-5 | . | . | CASSSLRTATYEQYF | TGTGCCAGCAGTTCATTAAGGACAGCTACCTACGAGCAGTACTTC
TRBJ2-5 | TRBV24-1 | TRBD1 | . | CATSDWDRGRQETQYF | TGTGCCACCAGTGACTGGGACAGGGGACGCCAAGAGACCCAGTACTTC
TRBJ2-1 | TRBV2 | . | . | CASSEGSPSSYNEQFF | TGTGCCAGCAGTGAAGGGAGCCCGAGCTCCTACAATGAGCAGTTCTTC
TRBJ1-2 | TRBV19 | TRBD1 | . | CASSIDRTGYYGYTF | TGTGCCAGTAGTATAGATCGGACAGGGTACTATGGCTACACCTTC
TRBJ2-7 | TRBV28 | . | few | CASSPGTSTYEQYF | TGTGCCAGCAGTCCCGGGACATCCACCTACGAGCAGTACTTC
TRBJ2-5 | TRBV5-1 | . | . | CASSLTGTETQYF | TGCGCCAGCAGCTTAACAGGGACAGAGACCCAGTACTTC
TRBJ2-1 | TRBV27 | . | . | CASSLSEAGQYNEQFF | TGTGCCAGCAGTTTATCGGAGGCGGGTCAGTACAATGAGCAGTTCTTC
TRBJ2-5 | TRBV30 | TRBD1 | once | CAFTQGSLETQYF | TGTGCCTTTACACAGGGGTCGCTTGAGACCCAGTACTTC
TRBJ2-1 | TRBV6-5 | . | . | CASSYFVSSYNEQFF | TGTGCCAGCAGTTACTTTGTCAGCTCCTACAATGAGCAGTTCTTC
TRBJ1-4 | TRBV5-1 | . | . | CASSSQGPNEKLFF | TGCGCCAGCAGCTCACAGGGCCCTAATGAAAAACTGTTTTTT
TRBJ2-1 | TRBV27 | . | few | CASSSRVVEVDNEQFF | TGTGCCAGCAGTTCGAGGGTCGTAGAAGTCGACAATGAGCAGTTCTTC
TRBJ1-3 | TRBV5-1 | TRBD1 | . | CASSLAQGSGNTIYF | TGCGCCAGCAGCTTGGCACAGGGGTCTGGAAACACCATATATTTT
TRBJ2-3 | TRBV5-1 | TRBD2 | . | CASSPKYAGGLTDTQYF | TGCGCCAGCAGCCCTAAGTATGCGGGGGGCCTCACAGATACGCAGTATTTT
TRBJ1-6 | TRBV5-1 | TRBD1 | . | CASSLGQGPYNSPLHF | TGCGCCAGCAGCTTGGGACAGGGCCCCTATAATTCACCCCTCCACTTT